A single sample is the source of the 3 T cell receptor beta chains below, sequenced in a study of cytomegalovirus exposure and HLA in healthy donors. The PCR employed 60 Vbeta primers together with 13 Jbeta primers. Sequenced by immunoSEQ multiplex PCR; TCRdb stores in-frame clones only, minus some. The table has roughly 200,000 clones, around 76% seen once. Sequenced input: PBMCs. These receptor sequences come from a man aged 18 to 30 in good health and CMV-seronegative.

The chain joins TRBV10-3 to TRBJ2-7; a possible D gene is TRBD2 (5 bases). The germline V gene has CDR1 ENHRY and CDR2 SYGVKD. This CDR3 comprises 14 residues. The germline V and J ends were trimmed by 0 bases and 5 bases, with 11 bases remaining between them. The CDR3 coding sequence is TGTGCCATCAGTGAGTCAAGGCGGGCGGACGAGCAGTACTTC. Translated, it gives CAISESRRADEQYF.

This chain links TRBV20-1 with TRBJ2-2; D might be TRBD2 (5 bases). Trimming cost V 5 bases and J 7 bases, with 8 bases left between them. The CDR3 is 11 residues long. Germline V CDR1 and CDR2: DFQATT, SNEGSKA (reference sequence). This CDR3 reads CSAHGDGELFF. The CDR3 DNA sequence: TGCAGTGCTCACGGGGACGGGGAGCTGTTTTTT.

V is TRBV7-9 and J is TRBJ2-6; 8 bases are a match to TRBD1. The CDR3 consists of 16 residues. Germline V gives CDR1 SEHNR, CDR2 FQNEAQ (reference sequence). With V trimmed by 5 bases and J by 4 bases, 7 bases remained unmatched. The CDR3 DNA is TGTGCCAGCAGCCCCCGGACAGGGTCCGGGGCCAACGTCCTGACTTTC. Encoded protein: CASSPRTGSGANVLTF.